The count of the clone carrying this T cell receptor beta chain is one. The assay was immunoSEQ multiplex PCR, and TCRdb's table has in-frame clones only and misses some. Of 150,000 to 200,000 clones listed, more than 75% were seen once; the top ten hold approximately 7%. This entry comes from a study of cytomegalovirus exposure and HLA in healthy donors. Study context: The same platform as the approximately 730 first-cohort repertoires was used for the 120 or so validation repertoires, a later analysis reported.

Germline assignment: CDR1 SGHTA and CDR2 FQGNSA. This CDR3 comprises 13 residues. V lost 7 bases, J lost 1 base, and 10 bases lay in between. This TCR was recovered from a young man in good health and CMV-seropositive. Sequencing was carried out using PBMCs. The rearrangement joins TRBV7-2 to TRBJ1-1, with a tentative D call TRBD1 (6 bases). CDR3 loop: CASTQDRNTEAFF. As DNA, the CDR3 is TGTGCCAGCACCCAGGACAGGAACACTGAAGCTTTCTTT.